The 4 T cell receptor beta chains presented below share a single source sample, sequenced in a study of neurological immune-mediated disorders. Time point described: longitudinal time-point 2. Each CDR3 protein is one row after TCRdb ran MiXCR on the 5' RACE reads. The sample comprises about 80,000 distinct CDR3 sequences, about 5.6% of which are singletons, and 7.9% rests with the top ten. The specimen sequenced was PBMCs. The receptors were gathered from a woman in her sixties with multiple sclerosis.

This clonotype appeared a few times. This chain's CDR3 is CSALDRSSPNEQYF. CDR3 DNA sequence: TGCAGTGCTCTGGACAGATCATCCCCCAACGAGCAGTACTTC. The V and J genes are TRBV20-1 and TRBJ2-7, with a weak D call TRBD1 (6 bases). Deletions cut 5 bases from V and 5 bases from J, with 19 bases between. Germline V lookup: CDR1 DFQATT, CDR2 SNEGSKA (reference sequence). The CDR3 is made up of 14 amino acids.

The sample holds many counts of this clonotype. V usage is TRBV20-1 and J usage is TRBJ1-5; D not resolved. Germline V gives CDR1 DFQATT, CDR2 SNEGSKA (reference sequence). The CDR3 runs to 14 residues. V lost 0 bases and J lost 1, with 7 bases in between. CDR3: CSARDQVSNQPQHF. The CDR3 DNA sequence: TGCAGTGCTAGAGATCAAGTAAGCAATCAGCCCCAGCATTTT.

Only a few counts were recorded for this clonotype. The chain recombines TRBV5-1 with TRBJ2-5; D uncertain. Germline V gene sequence: CDR1 SGHRS, CDR2 YFSETQ. The CDR3 covers 16 residues. V lost 2 bases and J 0 bases, leaving 14 bases between the germline ends. The CDR3 loop is CASSFGGSGDQETQYF. The CDR3 nucleotides are TGCGCCAGCAGCTTTGGTGGCAGTGGGGACCAAGAGACCCAGTACTTC. Full variable domain (remainder filled in from reference TRBV5-1 and TRBJ2-5): KAGVTQTPRYLIKTRGQQVTLSCSPISGHRSVSWYQQTPGQGLQFLFEYFSETQRNKGNFPGRFSGRQFSNSRSEMNVSTLELGDSALYLCASSFGGSGDQETQYFGPGTRLLVL.

As concerns this clonotype: Since a much larger clone is just one base distant, this may be a read error. The genes are TRBV18 and TRBJ2-2; D not resolved. V shed 5 bases and J shed 4 bases, with 8 bases lying between them. This CDR3 region has 13 residues. Germline values: CDR1 KGHSH, CDR2 LQKENI. The CDR3 coding sequence is TGTGCCAGCTCAGAATCAGCCACCGGGGAGCTGTTTTTT. This sequence encodes CASSESATGELFF.